The 20 T cell receptor beta chains below all came from one sample that was sequenced in a study of CD8 T cells in Susac syndrome. Random hexamers were used to reverse transcribe roughly 0.45 to 1 ug of RNA. TCRdb re-called the immunoSEQ multiplex PCR reads through MiXCR, storing one row per CDR3 protein. The data show about 290,000 distinct CDR3 sequences, with 65% to 90% seen just once and 0.2% to 0.25% held by the top ten. The specimen was CD8+ T cells from PBMCs. These receptors came from a human donor with multiple sclerosis.

This clonotype has more than one count but fewer than ten. The chain couples TRBV11-3 to TRBJ2-7, with 12 bases that match TRBD2. The CDR3 is 15 residues long. The junction had 5 bases not matched to a gene; V was cut back by 5 bases and J by 3 bases. CDR1 SGHNT and CDR2 YENEEA come from the germline V gene. The CDR3 DNA reads as TGTGCCAGCAGCAAGGGGACTAGCGGGTACTACGAGCAGTACTTC. Its protein product is CASSKGTSGYYEQYF. The full variable domain, its missing parts supplied by reference TRBV11-3 and TRBJ2-7, is EAGVVQSPRYKIIEKKQPVAFWCNPISGHNTLYWYLQNLGQGPELLIRYENEEAVDDSQLPKDRFSAERLKGVDSTLKIQPAELGDSAVYLCASSKGTSGYYEQYFGPGTRLTVT.

The chain uses TRBV7-6 and TRBJ1-1, with 10 nucleotides matching TRBD1. V was clipped by 2 bases and J by 1 base; unmatched bases: 4. The CDR3 loop spans 16 amino acids. Germline lookup yields CDR1 SGHVS and CDR2 FNYEAQ. Here the CDR3 DNA reads TGTGCCAGCAGCTTAAGCCGGGACAGGGGGAACACTGAAGCTTTCTTT. It codes for CASSLSRDRGNTEAFF.

This clonotype occurred once. V usage is TRBV27 and J usage is TRBJ1-5, with D hard to call. V gave up 2 bases and J gave up 9 bases, with 17 bases separating them. CDR1 and CDR2 (germline): MNHEY, SMNVEV (reference sequence). The CDR3 totals 15 residues. The DNA of the CDR3 is TGTGCCAGCAGTTTAATTTCGAGTAAAGGTGGGCCCCAGCATTTT. It encodes CASSLISSKGGPQHF.

The V gene is TRBV15, the J gene TRBJ2-7; 9 bases agree with TRBD2. CDR1 and CDR2 from the germline V gene are LNHNV and YYDKDF (reference sequence). The CDR3 is made up of 16 amino acids. With 1 base clipped from V and 4 bases from J, the junction kept 8 bases outside the gene matches. The CDR3 DNA reads TGTGCCACCAGCAGAGTATGGCGGGAGGGCACGTACGAGCAGTACTTC. As protein: CATSRVWREGTYEQYF.

J is TRBJ2-7 and V is TRBV6-5; TRBD1 matches at 10 bases. The CDR3 is made up of 16 amino acids. Per germline, CDR1 MNHEY and CDR2 SVGAGI. V lost 0 bases and J lost 1; bases outside the gene matches: 3. The CDR3 loop reads CASSYSRTGGSYEQYF. For the CDR3, the DNA is TGTGCCAGCAGTTACTCGCGGACAGGGGGTTCCTACGAGCAGTACTTC.

The CDR3 spells CASSVSDSRVSGELFF. DNA of the CDR3: TGTGCCAGCAGCGTATCTGACTCCCGGGTCTCCGGGGAGCTGTTTTTT. The chain links TRBV9 to TRBJ2-2; D is unclear. Germline loops: CDR1 SGDLS, CDR2 YYNGEE. Deletions cut 1 base from V and 6 bases from J, with 16 bases between. The CDR3 totals 16 residues.

V gene TRBV7-9 combines with J gene TRBJ2-1; D may be TRBD2 (6 bases). V was trimmed by 5 bases and J by 4 bases, leaving 21 bases between them. Germline CDR1 is SEHNR and CDR2 is FQNEAQ (reference sequence). The CDR3 length is 17 residues. This CDR3 is CASSTPQLAESYNEQFF. The CDR3 bases are TGTGCCAGCAGCACTCCGCAATTAGCGGAAAGTTACAATGAGCAGTTCTTC.

This clonotype was counted only a few times. The gene calls are TRBV6-2 or TRBV6-3 and TRBJ2-1; D not resolved. This CDR3 is built from 17 residues. Trimming stripped 4 bases from V and 2 bases from J, with 18 bases between. Germline V lookup: CDR1 MNHEY, CDR2 SVGEGT. The CDR3 loop is CASSSYRSLSPYNEQFF. CDR3 DNA sequence: TGTGCCAGCAGTTCCTACCGTAGCCTCTCACCCTACAATGAGCAGTTCTTC.

CDR3 in amino acids: CAISDETGESTDTQYF. The DNA of the CDR3 is TGTGCCATCAGTGACGAGACAGGGGAAAGCACAGATACGCAGTATTTT. The chain combines TRBV10-3 with TRBJ2-3, with 8 bases that match TRBD1. CDR3 length equals 16 residues. Unmatched junction bases numbered 5, after V lost 3 bases and J lost 0 bases. CDR1 and CDR2 (germline): ENHRY, SYGVKD.

The table lists this clonotype with a count of one. This chain connects TRBV7-9 to TRBJ2-3, with 8 bases that match TRBD2. The ends lost 4 bases at V and 7 bases at J; junction bases unmatched: 16. This CDR3 region has 17 residues. Germline V gene lookup returns CDR1 SEHNR and CDR2 FQNEAQ (reference sequence). The CDR3 DNA reads TGTGCCAGCAGCTCCGACGTAATTAGCGGGGATATGTATACGCAGTATTTT. Its protein product is CASSSDVISGDMYTQYF.

This rearrangement joins TRBV27 to TRBJ2-2; D is possibly TRBD2 (6 bases). The CDR3 loop spans 13 amino acids. The V gene lost 7 bases and the J gene lost 5 bases, with 11 bases spanning the gap. CDR1 MNHEY and CDR2 SMNVEV come from the germline V gene (reference sequence). CDR3: CASNIGGTGELFF. The CDR3 DNA reads as TGTGCCAGCAACATTGGAGGGACCGGGGAGCTGTTTTTT.

The chain uses TRBV27 and TRBJ2-2, with D uncertain. The CDR3 length is 15 residues. V dropped 10 bases and J dropped 1 base, with 16 bases sitting between them. Germline V gene sequence: CDR1 MNHEY, CDR2 SMNVEV (reference sequence). CDR3 in DNA: TGTGCCACCAGAGATCCTCTAGGGAACACCGGGGAGCTGTTTTTT. Translating gives CATRDPLGNTGELFF.

This clonotype was seen more than once but under ten times. The CDR3 DNA reads as TGCGCCAGCAGCTTGGCCCAGGAGTATGAGCAGTTCTTC. It yields the protein CASSLAQEYEQFF. The chain has TRBV5-1 and TRBJ2-1, with D uncertain. This CDR3 is built from 13 residues. Germline CDR1 is SGHRS and CDR2 is YFSETQ. Trimming removed 0 bases at V and 8 bases at J, with 9 bases between.

The chain couples TRBV3-1 to TRBJ1-5; D gene ambiguous. With 0 bases removed from V and 7 bases from J, the gap between germline ends came to 4 bases. Germline V gene data show CDR1 as LGHDT and CDR2 as YNNKEL (reference sequence). CDR3 length: 12 residues. The CDR3 here is CASSQDPQPQHF. The CDR3 DNA reads as TGTGCCAGCAGCCAAGATCCGCAGCCCCAGCATTTT. Full variable domain (remainder filled in from reference TRBV3-1 and TRBJ1-5): DTAVSQTPKYLVTQMGNDKSIKCEQNLGHDTMYWYKQDSKKFLKIMFSYNNKELIINETVPNRFSPKSPDKAHLNLHINSLELGDSAVYFCASSQDPQPQHFGDGTRLSIL.

The V gene is TRBV10-1, the J gene TRBJ2-1, with 7 bases lining up with TRBD2. This CDR3 is built from 18 residues. The germline gives CDR1 WNHNN, CDR2 SYGVQD (reference sequence). V lost 0 bases, J lost 0 bases, and 8 bases stayed unmatched. This CDR3 reads CASSESPPGGSSYNEQFF. The CDR3 DNA reads as TGCGCCAGCAGTGAGTCACCCCCCGGGGGGAGCTCCTACAATGAGCAGTTCTTC.

A single count supports this clonotype. The rearrangement joins TRBV6-5 to TRBJ2-2; 10 bases line up with TRBD1. V lost 5 bases, J lost 3 bases, and 3 bases stayed unmatched. The CDR3 extends over 15 amino acids. Per germline, CDR1 MNHEY and CDR2 SVGAGI. CDR3 residues: CASSRQGADTGELFF. The CDR3 coding sequence is TGTGCCAGCAGTAGACAGGGGGCTGACACCGGGGAGCTGTTTTTT.

The gene calls are TRBV7-9 and TRBJ1-5; D not resolved. Germline CDR1 and CDR2: SEHNR and FQNEAQ (reference sequence). CDR3 length: 12 residues. V was shortened by 1 base and J by 9 bases, with 7 bases between the two germline ends. Here the CDR3 reads CASSLEEWPQHF. As DNA, the CDR3 is TGTGCCAGCAGCTTAGAAGAGTGGCCCCAGCATTTT.

V gene TRBV14 combines with J gene TRBJ2-3, with no clear D. Germline V gene data show CDR1 as SGHDN and CDR2 as FVKESK. The CDR3 contains 11 residues. V was pared by 1 base and J by 8 bases, with 4 bases between. The CDR3, as DNA: TGTGCCAGCAGCCAAGCGAGTACGCAGTATTTT. Translated, it gives CASSQASTQYF.

The chain links TRBV29-1 to TRBJ2-7, with D tentatively TRBD1 (6 bases). Germline lookup yields CDR1 SQVTM and CDR2 ANQGSEA. This CDR3 is 12 amino acids long. Trimming pared 6 bases from V and 5 bases from J, leaving 14 bases between. The CDR3 is CSVGAGDHEQYF. The CDR3 DNA reads as TGCAGCGTGGGGGCAGGGGATCACGAGCAGTACTTC.

This chain connects TRBV2 to TRBJ1-5, with D perhaps TRBD1 (5 bases). Germline CDR1 reads SNHLY; CDR2 reads FYNNEI. This CDR3 has 18 residues. Trimming left V 3 bases short and J 4 bases short, with 22 bases between. The CDR3 DNA follows: TGTGCCAGCAGTGATGGCAGGACAATTCTTGGTGGGAATCAGCCCCAGCATTTT. Translation: CASSDGRTILGGNQPQHF.